This T cell receptor beta chain is from a study of response to subunit inactivated influenza vaccine. The germline V gene encodes CDR1 DFQATT and CDR2 SNEGSKA (reference sequence). This CDR3 spans 10 amino acids. Using its own MiXCR run on the RT-PCR reads, TCRdb lists one record per CDR3 protein. The sample holds about 830,000 distinct CDR3 sequences, 18% seen once. This clonotype was detected a few times. The junction shows a germline mismatch at one end, possibly a read error. V and J are TRBV20-1 and TRBJ1-2; D gene uncertain. The sequence came from a man aged 45 to 65 who received an inactivated influenza vaccine. Sequenced material: PBMCs from blood, taken more than 4 days after vaccination. The CDR3 region is CSARDRRASF. The CDR3 coding sequence is TGCAGTGCTAGAGATCGTAGGGCCTCCTTC.